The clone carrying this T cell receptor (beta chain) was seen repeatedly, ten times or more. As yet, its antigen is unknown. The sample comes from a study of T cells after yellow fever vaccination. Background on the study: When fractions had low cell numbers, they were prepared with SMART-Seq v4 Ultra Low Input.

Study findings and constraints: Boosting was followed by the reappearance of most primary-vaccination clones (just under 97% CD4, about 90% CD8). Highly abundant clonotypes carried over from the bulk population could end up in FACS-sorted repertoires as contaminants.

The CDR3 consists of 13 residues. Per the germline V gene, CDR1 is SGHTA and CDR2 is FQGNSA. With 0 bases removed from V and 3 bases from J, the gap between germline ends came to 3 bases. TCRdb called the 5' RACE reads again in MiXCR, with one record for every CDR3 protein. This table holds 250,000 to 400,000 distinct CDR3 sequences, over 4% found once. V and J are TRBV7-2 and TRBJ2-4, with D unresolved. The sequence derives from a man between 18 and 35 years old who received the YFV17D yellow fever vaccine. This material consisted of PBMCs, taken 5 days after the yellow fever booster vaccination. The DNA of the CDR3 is TGTGCCAGCAGCTTAGCCCTCAAAAACATTCAGTACTTC. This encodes CASSLALKNIQYF.